The 26 T cell receptor beta chains in this list originate from one sample, sequenced in a study of blood T cell repertoires in COVID-19. Generated by immunoSEQ multiplex PCR, the TCRdb table keeps only in-frame clones and is missing some. The sample holds just over 150,000 clones; 80% to 90% are singletons and the top ten take roughly 14%. Specimen: peripheral blood. The receptors derive from a woman aged 40 to 55 with acute or convalescent COVID-19.

The V gene is TRBV9, the J gene TRBJ2-7, with 8 bases that match TRBD2. The CDR3 totals 13 residues. J lost 12 bases, V lost 0 bases, and 8 bases had no gene match. Germline lookup yields CDR1 SGDLS and CDR2 YYNGEE. CDR3 protein: CASSVEATSDWYF. The CDR3, as DNA: TGTGCCAGCAGCGTAGAAGCGACTAGCGATTGGTACTTC.

The chain combines TRBV27 with TRBJ1-6; D is undetermined. CDR1 is MNHEY and CDR2 is SMNVEV in the germline V gene (reference sequence). Trimming left V 10 bases short and J 4 bases short, with 17 bases between. The CDR3 runs 15 residues. CDR3 DNA sequence: TGTGCCACGCCAGGAGGCCCGGGTTATAATTCACCCCTCCACTTT. As protein: CATPGGPGYNSPLHF.

This sequence joins TRBV13 and TRBJ2-7; D is possibly TRBD2 (5 bases). Germline V gene lookup returns CDR1 PRHDT and CDR2 FYEKMQ (reference sequence). V shed 5 bases and J shed 2 bases, with 10 bases lying between them. This CDR3 comprises 13 residues. This CDR3 reads CASSQSGPYEQYF. The CDR3 bases are TGTGCCAGCAGCCAGAGCGGTCCCTACGAGCAGTACTTC.

The chain employs TRBV6-5 and TRBJ2-3, with 8 nucleotides matching TRBD1. The V segment lost 5 bases and the J segment 1 base; nucleotides outside the gene matches: 2. CDR1 and CDR2 (germline): MNHEY, SVGAGI. There are 14 residues in the CDR3. CDR3 sequence reads: CASSTTGGTDTQYF. The CDR3 nucleotides are TGTGCCAGCAGTACGACAGGGGGCACAGATACGCAGTATTTT.

J is TRBJ1-1 and V is TRBV7-7; TRBD1 might be the D (5 bases). V was cut by 5 bases and J by 5 bases, with 15 bases left in between. CDR3 length equals 14 residues. The germline CDR1 and CDR2 sequences are SSHAT and FNYEAQ (reference sequence). The CDR3 nucleotides are TGTGCCAGCAGCCCCGGGCCAGGGCTGACTGAAGCTTTCTTT. Amino acids: CASSPGPGLTEAFF.

The CDR3 here is CASSLAGTGAYEQYF. In nucleotides, the CDR3 is TGCGCCAGCAGCTTGGCCGGGACAGGAGCCTACGAGCAGTACTTC. The rearrangement links TRBV5-1 to TRBJ2-7; TRBD1 matches 8 bases. Germline-derived CDR1 and CDR2 are SGHRS and YFSETQ. V was clipped by 0 bases and J by 2 bases; unmatched bases: 4. CDR3 length: 15 amino acids.

The chain couples TRBV19 to TRBJ1-6; D is ambiguous. The CDR3 consists of 13 residues. CDR1 and CDR2 (germline): LNHDA, SQIVND (reference sequence). V dropped 2 bases and J dropped 7 bases, with 6 bases sitting between them. CDR3 amino acids: CASSILENSPLHF. CDR3 sequence (DNA): TGTGCCAGTAGTATACTCGAGAATTCACCCCTCCACTTT.

The genes are TRBV24-1 and TRBJ2-2; possible D gene TRBD2, 6 bases. This CDR3 is built from 16 residues. The ends were cut back, 4 bases at V and 0 bases at J, with 11 bases in the middle. Germline loops: CDR1 KGHDR, CDR2 SFDVKD. CDR3: CATSDLDYANTGELFF. The CDR3 nucleotides read TGTGCCACCAGTGACCTGGACTACGCGAACACCGGGGAGCTGTTTTTT.

The CDR3 loop reads CAIRSESSYEQYF. As DNA, the CDR3 is TGTGCCATCAGGAGCGAGAGCTCCTACGAGCAGTACTTC. This chain joins TRBV10-3 and TRBJ2-7; D is undetermined. The CDR3 extends over 13 amino acids. Germline lookup yields CDR1 ENHRY and CDR2 SYGVKD. Trimming cost V 6 bases and J 0 bases, with 9 bases left between them.

The gene calls are TRBV7-2 and TRBJ2-5, with 11 positions matching TRBD1. Germline trimming cut 4 bases from V and 5 bases from J; bases unmatched to any gene: 3. CDR3 length: 14 amino acids. CDR1 is SGHTA and CDR2 is FQGNSA in the germline V gene. The CDR3 DNA reads as TGTGCCAGCAGCTGGACAGGGGGCGGGGAGACCCAGTACTTC. Amino acids: CASSWTGGGETQYF.

The V and J genes are TRBV3-1 (or the pseudogene TRBV3-2) and TRBJ1-2, with D unclear. V was clipped by 0 bases and J by 9 bases, with 14 bases between them. CDR1 and CDR2 (germline): LGHDT, YNNKEL (reference sequence). The CDR3 has 14 amino acids. CDR3 in amino acids: CASSQDRTRGSYTF. The CDR3 nucleotides read TGTGCCAGCAGCCAAGATCGTACGCGGGGTAGCTACACCTTC.

The chain joins TRBV5-4 to TRBJ1-4; D is possibly TRBD1 (5 bases). Trimming cost V 4 bases and J 0 bases, with 10 bases left between them. In germline, CDR1 is SGHNT, CDR2 YYREEE (reference sequence). The CDR3 runs to 15 residues. The CDR3 region is CASSPDTATNEKLFF. In DNA form, the CDR3 reads TGTGCCAGCAGCCCGGACACTGCAACTAATGAAAAACTGTTTTTT. Supplemented by reference TRBV5-4 and TRBJ1-4, the full variable domain reads ETGVTQSPTHLIKTRGQQVTLRCSSQSGHNTVSWYQQALGQGPQFIFQYYREEENGRGNFPPRFSGLQFPNYSSELNVNALELDDSALYLCASSPDTATNEKLFFGSGTQLSVL.

This clone was detected only once. The CDR3 DNA sequence: TGCGCCAGCAGCCGAGCCGGGACAGACGCATACGAGCAGTACTTC. It yields the protein CASSRAGTDAYEQYF. V usage is TRBV4-1 and J usage is TRBJ2-7; 7 bases fit TRBD1. Germline V gene sequence: CDR1 MGHRA, CDR2 YSYEKL. Unmatched junction bases numbered 10, after V lost 4 bases and J lost 4 bases. The CDR3 length is 15 residues.

The rearrangement uses TRBV13 and TRBJ1-2, with 8 bases lining up with TRBD1. Germline V CDR1 and CDR2: PRHDT, FYEKMQ (reference sequence). This CDR3 spans 14 amino acids. V was clipped by 8 bases and J by 0 bases; unmatched bases: 5. The CDR3: CASYRGSSNYGYTF. The CDR3 DNA follows: TGTGCCAGCTACAGGGGGTCATCTAACTATGGCTACACCTTC.

The gene calls are TRBV25-1 and TRBJ2-2; D ambiguous. This CDR3 has 14 residues. Trimming shortened V by 4 bases and J by 3 bases, and 9 bases separated the two germline ends. CDR1 is MGHDK and CDR2 is SYGVNS in the germline V gene. CDR3 DNA: TGTGCCAGCAGTGGTAGTCAGGACACCGGGGAGCTGTTTTTT. This gives the protein CASSGSQDTGELFF.

The rearrangement uses TRBV4-1 and TRBJ1-3; D remains unclear. V was cut by 1 base and J by 0 bases, with 10 bases left in between. The CDR3 extends over 16 amino acids. Germline values: CDR1 MGHRA, CDR2 YSYEKL. The CDR3 DNA sequence: TGCGCCAGCAGCCAAGCTGTCAGATCCTCTGGAAACACCATATATTTT. Translating it yields CASSQAVRSSGNTIYF.

The chain carries TRBV2 and TRBJ1-2, with D perhaps TRBD1 (5 bases). Deletions cut 7 bases from V and 1 base from J, with 7 bases between. Per germline, CDR1 SNHLY and CDR2 FYNNEI. This CDR3 is 12 amino acids long. CDR3 protein: CASNQGNYGYTF. The CDR3 DNA follows: TGTGCCAGCAATCAGGGTAACTATGGCTACACCTTC. Combining the CDR3 with reference TRBV2 and TRBJ1-2 gives the whole variable domain EPEVTQTPSHQVTQMGQEVILRCVPISNHLYFYWYRQILGQKVEFLVSFYNNEISEKSEIFDDQFSVERPDGSNFTLKIRSTKLEDSAMYFCASNQGNYGYTFGSGTRLTVV.

The CDR3 region has the DNA TGTGCCACCAGTGCTTCCGGGGGGTTCAATCAGCCCCAGCATTTT. Translating it yields CATSASGGFNQPQHF. The genes are TRBV24-1 and TRBJ1-5, with D tentatively TRBD1 (5 bases). The CDR3 is 15 residues long. V lost 5 bases and J 3 bases, leaving 13 bases between the germline ends. Germline V gives CDR1 KGHDR, CDR2 SFDVKD.

This clone was seen a handful of times. The chain combines TRBV5-1 with TRBJ1-6; D perhaps matches TRBD1 (5 bases). Germline V gene lookup returns CDR1 SGHRS and CDR2 YFSETQ. This CDR3 is 13 amino acids long. V dropped 4 bases and J dropped 10 bases, with 12 bases sitting between them. CDR3 sequence (DNA): TGCGCCAGCAGCGGAACAGGCAACTCACCCCTCCACTTT. It is translated as CASSGTGNSPLHF.

The chain has TRBV5-4 and TRBJ2-3, with D tentatively TRBD2 (5 bases). Germline assignment: CDR1 SGHNT and CDR2 YYREEE (reference sequence). The CDR3 has 15 residues. The V and J ends lost 2 bases and 2 bases respectively, with 12 bases between them. CDR3: CASSLGGGLTDTQYF. The CDR3 nucleotides are TGTGCCAGCAGCTTAGGCGGAGGACTCACAGATACGCAGTATTTT.

The genes are TRBV5-4 and TRBJ2-3; tentatively, D is TRBD1 (6 bases). The V gene lost 5 bases and the J gene lost 6 bases, with 13 bases spanning the gap. CDR1 is SGHNT, CDR2 YYREEE, per germline (reference sequence). The CDR3 is 13 amino acids. CDR3 protein: CASRAGTQDTQYF. The CDR3 DNA reads TGTGCCAGCAGGGCCGGGACACAGGATACGCAGTATTTT.

This chain uses TRBV30 with TRBJ1-1, with 7 positions matching TRBD1. The CDR3 has 17 residues. Looked up from germline, CDR1 is GTSNPN and CDR2 is SVGIG (reference sequence). After removal of 2 bases from V and 3 bases from J, the junction contained 15 bases not matched to a gene. Here the CDR3 reads CAWSPYRGHTLDTEAFF. The CDR3 nucleotides are TGTGCCTGGAGTCCTTACAGGGGCCACACCTTGGACACTGAAGCTTTCTTT.

The V and J genes are TRBV9 and TRBJ2-2, with D hard to call. The V gene lost 4 bases and the J gene lost 0 bases, with 13 bases spanning the gap. The CDR3 length is 16 residues. CDR1 and CDR2 from the germline V gene are SGDLS and YYNGEE. The CDR3 bases are TGTGCCAGCAGCCCTATCAAAAGTACGAACACCGGGGAGCTGTTTTTT. Encoded protein: CASSPIKSTNTGELFF.

V usage is TRBV5-3 and J usage is TRBJ1-1; TRBD1 is a possible D gene (5 bases). TRBV5-3 is known as an ORF, though its function is uncertain. This CDR3 spans 13 amino acids. V lost 2 bases and J lost 4, with 9 bases in between. This CDR3 is CARSFRVGTEAFF. The CDR3 DNA follows: TGTGCCAGAAGCTTCAGGGTTGGCACTGAAGCTTTCTTT.

V gene TRBV4-2 combines with J gene TRBJ1-2, with 8 bases matching TRBD1. V dropped 0 bases and J dropped 10; count of bases not matched to a gene: 13. Germline assignment: CDR1 LGHNA and CDR2 YNFKEQ. CDR3 length equals 16 residues. The CDR3 DNA follows: TGTGCCAGCAGCCAAGATCGTCTGGACAGGGATATGTACTACACCTTC. Amino acid sequence: CASSQDRLDRDMYYTF.

The chain carries TRBV5-4 and TRBJ1-2; 8 bases are a match to TRBD1. V trimming: 1 base; J trimming: 6 bases; junction bases outside the gene matches: 5. CDR3 length: 14 amino acids. Per germline, CDR1 SGHNT and CDR2 YYREEE (reference sequence). Here the CDR3 DNA reads TGTGCCAGCAGCTTGACGGACAGGGTTGATGGCTACACCTTC. Translating it yields CASSLTDRVDGYTF.